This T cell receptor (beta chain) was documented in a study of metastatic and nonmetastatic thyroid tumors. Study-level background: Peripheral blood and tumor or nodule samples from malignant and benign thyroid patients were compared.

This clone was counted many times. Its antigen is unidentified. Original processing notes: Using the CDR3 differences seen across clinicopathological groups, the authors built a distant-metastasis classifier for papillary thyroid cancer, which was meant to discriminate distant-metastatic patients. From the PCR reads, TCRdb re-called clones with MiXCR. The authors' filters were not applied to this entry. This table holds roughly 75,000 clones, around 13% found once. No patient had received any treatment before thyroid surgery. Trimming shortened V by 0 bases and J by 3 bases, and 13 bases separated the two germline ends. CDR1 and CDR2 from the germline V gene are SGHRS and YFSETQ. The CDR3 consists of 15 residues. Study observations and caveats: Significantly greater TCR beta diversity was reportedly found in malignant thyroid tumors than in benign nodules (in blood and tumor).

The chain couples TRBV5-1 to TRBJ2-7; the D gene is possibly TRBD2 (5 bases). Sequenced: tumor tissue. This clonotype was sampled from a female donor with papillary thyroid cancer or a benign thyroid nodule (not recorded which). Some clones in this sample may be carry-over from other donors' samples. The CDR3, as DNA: TGCGCCAGCAGCTTGGTCGGTTCTAGCAGCTACGAGCAGTACTTC. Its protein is CASSLVGSSSYEQYF.